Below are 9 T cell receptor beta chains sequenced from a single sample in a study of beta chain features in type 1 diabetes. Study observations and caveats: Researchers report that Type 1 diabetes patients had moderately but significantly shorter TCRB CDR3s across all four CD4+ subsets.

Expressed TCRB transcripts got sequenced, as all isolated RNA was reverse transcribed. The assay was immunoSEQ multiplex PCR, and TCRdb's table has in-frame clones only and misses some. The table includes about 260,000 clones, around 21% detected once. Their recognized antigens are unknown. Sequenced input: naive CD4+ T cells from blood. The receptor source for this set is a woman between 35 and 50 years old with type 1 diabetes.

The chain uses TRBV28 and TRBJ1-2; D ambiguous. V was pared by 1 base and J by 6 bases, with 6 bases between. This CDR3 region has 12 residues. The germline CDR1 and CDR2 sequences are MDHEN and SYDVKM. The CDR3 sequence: CASSLFQDGYTF. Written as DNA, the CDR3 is TGTGCCAGCAGTTTATTCCAGGATGGCTACACCTTC.

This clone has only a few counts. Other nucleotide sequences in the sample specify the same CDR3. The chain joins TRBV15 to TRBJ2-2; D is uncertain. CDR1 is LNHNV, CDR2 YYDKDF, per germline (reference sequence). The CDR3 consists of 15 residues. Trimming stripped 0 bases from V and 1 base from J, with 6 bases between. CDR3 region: CATSRDRGNTGELFF. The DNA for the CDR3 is TGTGCCACCAGCAGAGATCGAGGGAACACCGGGGAGCTGTTTTTT. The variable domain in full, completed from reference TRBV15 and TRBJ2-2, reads DAMVIQNPRYQVTQFGKPVTLSCSQTLNHNVMYWYQQKSSQAPKLLFHYYDKDFNNEADTPDNFQSRRPNTSFCFLDIRSPGLGDTAMYLCATSRDRGNTGELFFGEGSRLTVL.

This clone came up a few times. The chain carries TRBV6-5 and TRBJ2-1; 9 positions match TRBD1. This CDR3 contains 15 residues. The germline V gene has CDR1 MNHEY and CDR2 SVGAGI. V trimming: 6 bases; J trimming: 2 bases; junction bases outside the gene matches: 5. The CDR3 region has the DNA TGTGCCAGCAGCCAGAGACAGGGGGCCTACAATGAGCAGTTCTTC. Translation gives CASSQRQGAYNEQFF.

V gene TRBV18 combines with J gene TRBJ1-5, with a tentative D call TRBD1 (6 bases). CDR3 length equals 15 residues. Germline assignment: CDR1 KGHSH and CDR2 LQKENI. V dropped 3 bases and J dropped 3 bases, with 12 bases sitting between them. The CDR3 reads CASSPNRAYNQPQHF. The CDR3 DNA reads TGTGCCAGCTCACCTAACAGGGCATACAATCAGCCCCAGCATTTT.

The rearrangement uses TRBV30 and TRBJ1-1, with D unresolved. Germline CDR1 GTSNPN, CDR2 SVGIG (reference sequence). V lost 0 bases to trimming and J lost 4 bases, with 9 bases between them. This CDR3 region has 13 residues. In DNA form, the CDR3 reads TGTGCCTGGAGTGTGAAAATGAGCACTGAAGCTTTCTTT. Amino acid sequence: CAWSVKMSTEAFF.

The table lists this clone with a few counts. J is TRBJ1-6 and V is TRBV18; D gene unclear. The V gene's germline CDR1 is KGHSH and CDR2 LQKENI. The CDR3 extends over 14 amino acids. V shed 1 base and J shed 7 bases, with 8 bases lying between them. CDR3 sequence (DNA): TGTGCCAGCTCACCACAGGAGGAGAATTCACCCCTCCACTTT. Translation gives CASSPQEENSPLHF.

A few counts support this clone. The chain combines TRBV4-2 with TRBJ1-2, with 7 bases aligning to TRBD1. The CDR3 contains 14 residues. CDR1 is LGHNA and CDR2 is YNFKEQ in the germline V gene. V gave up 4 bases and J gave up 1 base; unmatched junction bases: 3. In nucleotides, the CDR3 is TGTGCCAGCAGCCCAAGACAGGGTAACTATGGCTACACCTTC. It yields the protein CASSPRQGNYGYTF.

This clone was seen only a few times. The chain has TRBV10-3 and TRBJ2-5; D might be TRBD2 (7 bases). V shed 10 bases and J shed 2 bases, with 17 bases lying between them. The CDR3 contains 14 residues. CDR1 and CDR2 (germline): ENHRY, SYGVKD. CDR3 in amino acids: CATSTGGRQETQYF. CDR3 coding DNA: TGTGCCACCTCGACCGGGGGGCGGCAAGAGACCCAGTACTTC.

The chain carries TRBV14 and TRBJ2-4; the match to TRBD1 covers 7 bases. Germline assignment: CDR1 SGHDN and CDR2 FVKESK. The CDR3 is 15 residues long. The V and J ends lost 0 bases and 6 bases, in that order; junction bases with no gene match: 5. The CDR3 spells CASSQEGWDRNIQYF. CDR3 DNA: TGTGCCAGCAGCCAAGAAGGGTGGGACAGAAACATTCAGTACTTC.